The clone carrying this TCR beta chain was counted only a few times. Sample time point: blood 2 weeks post-SBRT. Treatment meaning: 15 Gy SBRT to primary tumor, nephrectomy 4 weeks later. The patient's renal cell carcinoma had clear cell pathology. TCRdb keeps only in-frame clones here, not all; method: immunoSEQ multiplex PCR. Here the sample spans 40,000 to 60,000 clones, 75% to 85% being singletons. V lost 4 bases, J lost 0 bases, and 7 bases lay in between. CDR3 length equals 13 residues. CDR1 is SGHNT, CDR2 YYREEE, per germline (reference sequence). The sample comes from a study of radiation and T cells in renal cell carcinoma.

This chain connects TRBV5-4 to TRBJ1-2; D gene unclear. Material: blood, obtained from a patient whose treatment included radiotherapy and nephrectomy. The sequence came from a woman in her 70s with renal cell carcinoma. CDR3 coding DNA: TGTGCCAGCAGCATGGTAACTAACTATGGCTACACCTTC. This sequence encodes CASSMVTNYGYTF.